Listed below are T cell receptor beta chains from one sample, sequenced in a study of early T cells in non-severe SARS-CoV-2 infection. TCRdb recomputed calls from the 5' RACE reads with MiXCR, one row per CDR3 protein. This sample yields over 30,000 distinct CDR3 sequences, of which about 4.3% are seen a single time; around 8% belongs to the top ten. Source material: whole blood. The receptors shown here come from an adult who was a healthcare worker with PCR-confirmed SARS-CoV-2 infection or an uninfected control (not recorded which). The CDR3 runs from the conserved cysteine through the conserved F or W. D genes are given only for firm matches. Clone size is shown for a subset of rows, as once, few, many or a class of expanded clone.

V,size,D,J,DNA,CDR3
TRBV19,many,TRBD1,TRBJ2-6,TGTGCCAGTAGTACCGGACAGGGTTACTCTGGGGCCAACGTCCTGACTTTC,CASSTGQGYSGANVLTF
TRBV7-9,many,TRBD1,TRBJ1-1,TGTGCCAGCAGCCCCCAGACAGGGCTGAACACTGAAGCTTTCTTT,CASSPQTGLNTEAFF
TRBV18,many,NA,TRBJ1-3,TGTGCCAGCTCAAAACAGGGCGGTGGAAACACCATATATTTT,CASSKQGGGNTIYF
TRBV20-1,medium-sized,NA,TRBJ1-5,TGCAGTGCTCCGCAGGGGAACAGCAATCAGCCCCAGCATTTT,CSAPQGNSNQPQHF
TRBV4-1,many,TRBD1,TRBJ2-1,TGCGCCAGCAGCCAAGACTTAGGGGGTTCAGGGGGCAATGAGCAGTTCTTC,CASSQDLGGSGGNEQFF
TRBV20-1,many,NA,TRBJ1-2,TGCAGTGCTAGGGTAGGGGACAACTATGGCTACACCTTC,CSARVGDNYGYTF
TRBV7-6,NA,NA,TRBJ1-5,TGTGCCAGCAGCCCGACCTCAGGGGTTCAGCCCCAGCATTTT,CASSPTSGVQPQHF
TRBV29-1,many,NA,TRBJ2-2,TGCAGCGTTGATCAGGAGAACACCGGGGAGCTGTTTTTT,CSVDQENTGELFF
TRBV5-4,many,NA,TRBJ2-3,TGTGCCAGCAGCTTGAGGCGGGGGCCAACAGATACGCAGTATTTT,CASSLRRGPTDTQYF
TRBV28,many,TRBD1,TRBJ2-3,TGTGCCAGCAGTTCCTCAAGACAGGGAAATACGCAGTATTTT,CASSSSRQGNTQYF
TRBV19,many,TRBD1,TRBJ2-3,TGTGCCAGTAGTATCTCGGGACAGACAAGCACAGATACGCAGTATTTT,CASSISGQTSTDTQYF
TRBV28,few,TRBD1,TRBJ1-2,TGTGCCAGCAGAACAGGGGGCCCGCGCTATGGCTACACCTTC,CASRTGGPRYGYTF
TRBV7-9,few,NA,TRBJ1-2,TGTGCCAGCAGCTTAGTGGCAGGGGCGCTCTATGGCTACACCTTC,CASSLVAGALYGYTF
TRBV6-1,many,NA,TRBJ1-1,TGTGCCAGCAACACAGGGTTAGGCACTGAAGCTTTCTTT,CASNTGLGTEAFF
TRBV7-8,many,NA,TRBJ2-1,TGTGCCAGCAGCCCGGAGCGAGTCTATGAGCAGTTCTTC,CASSPERVYEQFF
TRBV7-2,few,TRBD2,TRBJ2-2,TGTGCCAGCAGCTTAGCCCCTCGCGGGGGGCCCGGGGAGCTGTTTTTT,CASSLAPRGGPGELFF
TRBV6-6,NA,NA,TRBJ1-5,TGTGCCAGCAGTTACGAGGTTGTAGGGTATAGCAATCAGCCCCAGCATTTT,CASSYEVVGYSNQPQHF
TRBV2,many,NA,TRBJ1-2,TGTGCCAGCAGTGCCGGGACCTCGGCGGGCTATGGCTACACCTTC,CASSAGTSAGYGYTF
TRBV5-8,many,TRBD1,TRBJ2-2,TGTGCCAGCAGTCCCCGGGACAGGGGCCGATCGAACACCGGGGAGCTGTTTTTT,CASSPRDRGRSNTGELFF
TRBV28,many,TRBD1,TRBJ1-2,TGTGCCAGCAGTTTTCCAGTTCTTCCGGGACAGGGGGCGAGGGGCTACACCTTC,CASSFPVLPGQGARGYTF
TRBV24-1,NA,TRBD1,TRBJ2-5,TGTGCCACCAGTGATTCTGAGGGGGCAGGGGAGACCCAGTACTTC,CATSDSEGAGETQYF
TRBV24-1,NA,TRBD1,TRBJ2-5,TGTGCCACCGGGGACAGGGGGACAGCAATCCAAGAGACCCAGTACTTC,CATGDRGTAIQETQYF
TRBV10-3,many,NA,TRBJ2-7,TGTGCCACCCGCCCGGAGCCCTCCGAGCAGTACTTC,CATRPEPSEQYF
TRBV30,many,NA,TRBJ1-2,TGTGCCTGGAGCGAGCTGGACAATAACTATGGCTACACCTTC,CAWSELDNNYGYTF
TRBV5-4,many,NA,TRBJ2-6,TGTGCCAGCAGCCTCCTCACCGTAGCAGGGGCCAACGTCCTGACTTTC,CASSLLTVAGANVLTF
TRBV21-1,NA,NA,TRBJ1-5,TGTGCCAGCAGCGCGTCGGACAGGGGAGGCAATCAGCCCCAGCATTTT,CASSASDRGGNQPQHF
TRBV19,many,NA,TRBJ1-2,TGTGCCAGTAGTGTCTCAGGGACGGGCGGCTACACCTTC,CASSVSGTGGYTF
TRBV18,many,NA,TRBJ1-2,TGTGCCAGCTCACCGACAGTAATCGGGCTTGCTAACTATGGCTACACCTTC,CASSPTVIGLANYGYTF
TRBV6-2/TRBV6-3,many,TRBD1,TRBJ2-1,TGTGCCAGCAGCCCACAGGGGTCTGAGCAGTTCTTC,CASSPQGSEQFF
TRBV6-2/TRBV6-3,many,NA,TRBJ2-4,TGTGCCAGCACCACTGGGGGTCGGCTAGCCAAAAACATTCAGTACTTC,CASTTGGRLAKNIQYF
TRBV28,few,NA,TRBJ2-3,TGTGCCAGCACCCTGGACAGCACAGATACGCAGTATTTT,CASTLDSTDTQYF
TRBV7-9,NA,NA,TRBJ1-4,TGTGCCAGCAGCAAGGAGATTAATGAAAAACTGTTTTTT,CASSKEINEKLFF
TRBV6-6,many,NA,TRBJ1-5,TGTGCCAGCAGTTACTCGCCAGGGTCAAGTCAGCCCCAGCATTTT,CASSYSPGSSQPQHF
TRBV25-1,many,NA,TRBJ1-4,TGTGCCAGCAGTGCCAACAGGGTCGGTGAAAAACTGTTTTTT,CASSANRVGEKLFF
TRBV6-5,NA,NA,TRBJ1-5,TGTGCCAGCAGACCACGTAGACGGGGGGGAAACAATCAGCCCCAGCATTTT,CASRPRRRGGNNQPQHF
TRBV12-3/TRBV12-4,many,NA,TRBJ1-3,TGTGCCAGCGGACACGAGGTCTCTGAAAACACCATATATTTT,CASGHEVSENTIYF
TRBV7-2,many,TRBD1,TRBJ2-5,TGTGCCAGCAGACAGACAGGGAGTGAGACCCAGTACTTC,CASRQTGSETQYF
TRBV5-1,few,TRBD1,TRBJ1-1,TGCGCCAGCAGGCTCACAGGGACAGCGAACACTGAAGCTTTCTTT,CASRLTGTANTEAFF
TRBV29-1,many,TRBD1,TRBJ2-1,TGCAGCGCGCGGACAGGGAGCTCCTACAATGAGCAGTTCTTC,CSARTGSSYNEQFF
TRBV10-2,many,NA,TRBJ1-5,TGCGCCAGCATCAAAAGAAACAGGGTGAGGTCGTATGTAGGCAATCAGCCCCAGCATTTT,CASIKRNRVRSYVGNQPQHF
TRBV28,many,TRBD1,TRBJ2-3,TGTGCCAGCAAGGGGGCCGTCACAGATACGCAGTATTTT,CASKGAVTDTQYF
TRBV6-4,few,NA,TRBJ2-3,TGTGCCAGCAGCAAAGGACCTGACACAGATACGCAGTATTTT,CASSKGPDTDTQYF
TRBV6-6,many,NA,TRBJ1-2,TGTGCCAGCAGTCAGGGACGGGGAGGCTACACCTTC,CASSQGRGGYTF
TRBV5-1,many,NA,TRBJ2-5,TGCGCCAGCAGCTTGATTGTCGGAGAGACCCAGTACTTC,CASSLIVGETQYF
TRBV7-2,many,NA,TRBJ2-3,TGTGCCAGCAGCTTAGCCCGAGAAGATACGCAGTATTTT,CASSLAREDTQYF
TRBV7-8,few,NA,TRBJ1-1,TGTGCCAGCAGCTTAGAGGGGCTACGAGATGAAGCTTTCTTT,CASSLEGLRDEAFF